Listed here are 9 T cell receptor beta chains from one sample, sequenced in a study of shared clonotypes between healthy human individuals. This table comes from immunoSEQ multiplex PCR, and its TCRdb copy is limited to in-frame clones, with some not included. The sample lists about 2 million clones, over 85% seen once, with 0.13% in the top ten. Sequencing was performed on naive CD4+ T cells sorted from blood. Subset described: CD45RA+ positively selected. The receptors come from a man between 18 and 29 years old in good health.

The rearrangement links TRBV10-2 to TRBJ2-5; 7 bases line up with TRBD1. The junction had 6 bases not matched to a gene; V was cut back by 6 bases and J by 2 bases. From germline, CDR1 is WSHSY and CDR2 SAAADI. The CDR3 runs to 14 residues. CDR3 DNA sequence: TGCGCCAGCAGCCTTGGACAGGCTCAAGAGACCCAGTACTTC. Protein product: CASSLGQAQETQYF.

The gene calls are TRBV5-1 and TRBJ1-2, with 12 bases fitting TRBD1. This CDR3 has 16 amino acids. Unmatched junction bases numbered 6, after V lost 4 bases and J lost 2 bases. Germline V CDR1 and CDR2: SGHRS, YFSETQ. DNA for the CDR3: TGCGCCAGCAGCCCAGGGACAGGGGGCCAAAACTATGGCTACACCTTC. This codes for CASSPGTGGQNYGYTF.

The chain uses TRBV30 and TRBJ1-1; TRBD1 might be the D (5 bases). Germline-derived CDR1 and CDR2 are GTSNPN and SVGIG (reference sequence). Trimming removed 0 bases from V and 5 bases from J, with 13 bases in between. There are 14 residues in the CDR3. The CDR3 sequence: CAWSVLGAETEAFF. The CDR3, as DNA: TGTGCCTGGAGTGTTCTCGGGGCTGAAACTGAAGCTTTCTTT.

This chain uses TRBV10-3 with TRBJ2-7; D gene uncertain. CDR1 is ENHRY and CDR2 is SYGVKD in the germline V gene. Trimming took 2 bases from V and 0 from J, leaving 5 bases between them. The CDR3 length is 13 residues. The CDR3 coding sequence is TGTGCCATCAGTGAGCCCCCCTCCTACGAGCAGTACTTC. Protein product: CAISEPPSYEQYF.

CDR3 sequence (DNA): TGCGCCAGCAGCCAAGATATTGGGAGCTCCTATAATTCACCCCTCCACTTT. Its protein is CASSQDIGSSYNSPLHF. The chain recombines TRBV4-3 with TRBJ1-6; D is unresolved. This CDR3 is 17 amino acids long. V was cut by 0 bases and J by 0 bases, with 9 bases left in between. Germline-derived CDR1 and CDR2 are LGHNA and YSLEER.

CDR3 loop: CASSSNGPTGGYTF. The CDR3 DNA sequence: TGTGCCAGCAGCTCGAATGGCCCAACGGGGGGCTACACCTTC. V gene TRBV7-8 combines with J gene TRBJ1-2, with D hard to call. Germline CDR1 and CDR2: SGHVS and FQNEAQ. The CDR3 runs to 14 residues. V was trimmed by 4 bases and J by 8 bases, leaving 17 bases between them.

The chain uses TRBV30 and TRBJ1-1; 10 nucleotides match TRBD1. Germline loops: CDR1 GTSNPN, CDR2 SVGIG (reference sequence). The CDR3 is made up of 15 amino acids. V dropped 0 bases and J dropped 9; count of bases not matched to a gene: 10. The CDR3 DNA reads as TGTGCCTGGAGTGTACCCGGGACAGGGGTATGGCAAGCTTTCTTT. It codes for CAWSVPGTGVWQAFF.

A word on this clone: The same CDR3 is also encoded by other DNA sequences in this sample. The genes are TRBV18 and TRBJ2-5; D ambiguous. V was cut by 1 base and J by 1 base, with 4 bases left in between. The CDR3 is 13 residues long. Germline-derived CDR1 and CDR2 are KGHSH and LQKENI. For the CDR3, the DNA is TGTGCCAGCTCACCACGGCTCCAAGAGACCCAGTACTTC. It codes for CASSPRLQETQYF. The complete variable domain, with remaining parts taken from reference TRBV18 and TRBJ2-5, reads NAGVMQNPRHLVRRRGQEARLRCSPMKGHSHVYWYRQLPEEGLKFMVYLQKENIIDESGMPKERFSAEFPKEGPSILRIQQVVRGDSAAYFCASSPRLQETQYFGPGTRLLVL.

This clone has only one observation. The sample has other DNA sequences that encode this CDR3 too. The chain combines TRBV12-5 with TRBJ1-1, with D tentatively TRBD1 (5 bases). Per the germline V gene, CDR1 is LGHNT and CDR2 is FRNRAP. Trimming cost V 4 bases and J 0 bases, with 6 bases left between them. The length of the CDR3 is 13 residues. CDR3 sequence: CASGSTVNTEAFF. The CDR3 bases are TGTGCTAGTGGTTCGACAGTGAACACTGAAGCTTTCTTT.